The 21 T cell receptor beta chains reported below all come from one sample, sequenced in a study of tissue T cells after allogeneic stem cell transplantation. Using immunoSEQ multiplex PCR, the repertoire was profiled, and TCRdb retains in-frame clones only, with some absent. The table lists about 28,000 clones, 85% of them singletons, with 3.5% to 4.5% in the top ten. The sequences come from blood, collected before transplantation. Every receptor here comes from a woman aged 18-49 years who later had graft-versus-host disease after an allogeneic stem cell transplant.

The CDR3 loop is CASSSPGAGGNTIYF. CDR3 nucleotides: TGTGCCAGCAGTTCCCCGGGGGCAGGGGGAAACACCATATATTTT. This sequence joins TRBV28 and TRBJ1-3; perhaps TRBD1 as D (6 bases). V gave up 4 bases and J gave up 4 bases, with 14 bases separating them. The CDR3 covers 15 residues. Germline V gene data show CDR1 as MDHEN and CDR2 as SYDVKM.

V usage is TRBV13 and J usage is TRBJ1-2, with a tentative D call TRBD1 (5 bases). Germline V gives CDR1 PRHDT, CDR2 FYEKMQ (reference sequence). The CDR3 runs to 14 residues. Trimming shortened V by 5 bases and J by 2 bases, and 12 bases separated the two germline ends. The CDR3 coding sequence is TGTGCCAGCAGCCCAGGGAGCCTAAACTATGGCTACACCTTC. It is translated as CASSPGSLNYGYTF.

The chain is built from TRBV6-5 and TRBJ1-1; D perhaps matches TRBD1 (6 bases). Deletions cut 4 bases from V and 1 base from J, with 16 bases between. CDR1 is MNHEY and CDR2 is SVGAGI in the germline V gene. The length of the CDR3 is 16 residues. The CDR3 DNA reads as TGTGCCAGCAGTTTAGAAGGGGGGACGGGGAACACTGAAGCTTTCTTT. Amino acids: CASSLEGGTGNTEAFF.

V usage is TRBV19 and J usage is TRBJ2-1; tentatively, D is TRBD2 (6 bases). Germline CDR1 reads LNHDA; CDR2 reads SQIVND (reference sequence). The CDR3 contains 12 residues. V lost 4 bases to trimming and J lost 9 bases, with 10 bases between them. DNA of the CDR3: TGTGCCAGTAGTAGCGGGATTTTTGAGCAGTTCTTC. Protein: CASSSGIFEQFF.

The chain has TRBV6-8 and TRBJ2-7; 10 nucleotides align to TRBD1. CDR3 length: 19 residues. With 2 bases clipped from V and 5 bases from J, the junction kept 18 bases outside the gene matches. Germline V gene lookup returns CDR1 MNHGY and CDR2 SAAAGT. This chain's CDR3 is CASSYHGTGAILPTHEQYF. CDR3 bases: TGTGCCAGCAGTTACCACGGGACAGGGGCGATTCTTCCTACCCACGAGCAGTACTTC.

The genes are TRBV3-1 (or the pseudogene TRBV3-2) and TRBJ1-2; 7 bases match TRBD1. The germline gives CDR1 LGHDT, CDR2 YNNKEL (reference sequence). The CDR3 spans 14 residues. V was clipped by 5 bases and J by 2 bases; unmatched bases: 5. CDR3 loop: CASSWATGNYGYTF. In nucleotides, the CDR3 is TGTGCCAGCAGCTGGGCGACAGGGAACTATGGCTACACCTTC.

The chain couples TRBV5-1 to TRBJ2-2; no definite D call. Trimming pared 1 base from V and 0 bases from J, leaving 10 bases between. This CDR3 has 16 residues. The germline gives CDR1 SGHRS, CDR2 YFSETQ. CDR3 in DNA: TGCGCCAGCAGCTTGCTCGGAGTTACGAACACCGGGGAGCTGTTTTTT. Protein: CASSLLGVTNTGELFF.

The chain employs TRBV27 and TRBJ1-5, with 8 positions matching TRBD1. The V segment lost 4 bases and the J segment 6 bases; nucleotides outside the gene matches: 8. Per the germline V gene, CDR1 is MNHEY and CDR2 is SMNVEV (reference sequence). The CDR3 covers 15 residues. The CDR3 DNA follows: TGTGCCAGCAGTTCCCCGGACAGGGTTGGTCAGCCCCAGCATTTT. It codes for CASSSPDRVGQPQHF.

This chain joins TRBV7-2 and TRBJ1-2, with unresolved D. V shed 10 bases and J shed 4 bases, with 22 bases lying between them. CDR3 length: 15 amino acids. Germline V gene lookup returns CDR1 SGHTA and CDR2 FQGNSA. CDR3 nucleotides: TGTGCCACCAAGCTTAGTACGGGCCCCCTCTATGGCTACACCTTC. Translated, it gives CATKLSTGPLYGYTF.

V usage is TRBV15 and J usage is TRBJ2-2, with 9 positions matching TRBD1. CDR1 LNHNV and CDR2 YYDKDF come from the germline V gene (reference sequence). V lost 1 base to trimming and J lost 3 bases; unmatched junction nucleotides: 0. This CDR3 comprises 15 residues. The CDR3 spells CATSRGTGDTGELFF. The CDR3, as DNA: TGTGCCACCAGCAGAGGGACAGGGGACACCGGGGAGCTGTTTTTT. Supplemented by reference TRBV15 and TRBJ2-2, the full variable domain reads DAMVIQNPRYQVTQFGKPVTLSCSQTLNHNVMYWYQQKSSQAPKLLFHYYDKDFNNEADTPDNFQSRRPNTSFCFLDIRSPGLGDTAMYLCATSRGTGDTGELFFGEGSRLTVL.

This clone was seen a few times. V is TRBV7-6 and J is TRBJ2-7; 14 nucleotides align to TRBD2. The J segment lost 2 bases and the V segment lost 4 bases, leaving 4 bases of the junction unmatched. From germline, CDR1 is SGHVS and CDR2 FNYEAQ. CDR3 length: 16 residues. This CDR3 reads CASSSGLAGETYEQYF. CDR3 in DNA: TGTGCCAGCAGCTCGGGACTAGCGGGAGAAACCTACGAGCAGTACTTC. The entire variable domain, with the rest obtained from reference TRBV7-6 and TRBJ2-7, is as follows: GAGVSQSPRYKVTKRGQDVALRCDPISGHVSLYWYRQALGQGPEFLTYFNYEAQQDKSGLPNDRFSAERPEGSISTLTIQRTEQRDSAMYRCASSSGLAGETYEQYFGPGTRLTVT.

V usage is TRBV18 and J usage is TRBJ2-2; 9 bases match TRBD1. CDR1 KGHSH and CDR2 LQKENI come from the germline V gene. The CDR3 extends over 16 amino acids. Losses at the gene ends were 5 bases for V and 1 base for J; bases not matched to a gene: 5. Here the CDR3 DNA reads TGTGCCAGCTCAACACAGGGGGCCGTGAACACCGGGGAGCTGTTTTTT. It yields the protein CASSTQGAVNTGELFF.

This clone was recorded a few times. This CDR3 is CASSITRNTEAFF. CDR3 nucleotide sequence: TGTGCCAGTAGTATTACCAGGAACACTGAAGCTTTCTTT. This chain joins TRBV19 and TRBJ1-1; D not certain. The germline CDR1 and CDR2 sequences are LNHDA and SQIVND (reference sequence). Trimming took 3 bases from V and 1 from J, leaving 6 bases between them. The CDR3 covers 13 residues.

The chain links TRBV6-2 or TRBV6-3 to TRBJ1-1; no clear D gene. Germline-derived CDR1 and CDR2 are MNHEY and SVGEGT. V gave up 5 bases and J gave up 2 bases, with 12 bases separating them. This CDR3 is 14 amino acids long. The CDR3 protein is CASSPRLANTEAFF. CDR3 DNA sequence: TGTGCCAGCAGTCCAAGGTTGGCAAACACTGAAGCTTTCTTT.

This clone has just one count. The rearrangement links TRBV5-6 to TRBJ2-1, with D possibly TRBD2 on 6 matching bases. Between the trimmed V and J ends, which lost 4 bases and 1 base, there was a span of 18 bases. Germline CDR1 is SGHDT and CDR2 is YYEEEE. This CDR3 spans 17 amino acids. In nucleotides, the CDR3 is TGTGCCAGCAGCCCACCCCCTAGCGCGCCGTCCTACAATGAGCAGTTCTTC. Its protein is CASSPPPSAPSYNEQFF.

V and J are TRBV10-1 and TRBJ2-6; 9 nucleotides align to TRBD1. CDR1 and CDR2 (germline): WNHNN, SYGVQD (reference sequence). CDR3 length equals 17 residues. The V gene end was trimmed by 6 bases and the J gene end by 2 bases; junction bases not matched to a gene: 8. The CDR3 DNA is TGCGCCAGCAGCTTACAGGGGGCGGAAACTGGGGCCAACGTCCTGACTTTC. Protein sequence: CASSLQGAETGANVLTF.

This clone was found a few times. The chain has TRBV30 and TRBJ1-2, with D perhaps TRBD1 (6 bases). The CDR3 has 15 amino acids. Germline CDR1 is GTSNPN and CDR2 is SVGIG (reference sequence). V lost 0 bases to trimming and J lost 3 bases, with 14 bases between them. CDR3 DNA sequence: TGTGCCTGGAGTGTAGTGGGGGGCTCCTACTATGGCTACACCTTC. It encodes CAWSVVGGSYYGYTF.

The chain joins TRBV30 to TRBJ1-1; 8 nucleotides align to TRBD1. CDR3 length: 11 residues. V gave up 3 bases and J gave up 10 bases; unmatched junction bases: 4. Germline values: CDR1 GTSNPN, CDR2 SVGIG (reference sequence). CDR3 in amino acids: CAWSPDRVAFF. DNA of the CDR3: TGTGCCTGGAGCCCGGACAGGGTAGCTTTCTTT.

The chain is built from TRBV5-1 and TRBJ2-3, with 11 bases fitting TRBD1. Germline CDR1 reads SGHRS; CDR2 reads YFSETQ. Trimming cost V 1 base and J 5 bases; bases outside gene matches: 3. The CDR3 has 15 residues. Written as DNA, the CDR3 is TGCGCCAGCAGCTTGTTGGGACAGGGGGTAGATACGCAGTATTTT. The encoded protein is CASSLLGQGVDTQYF.

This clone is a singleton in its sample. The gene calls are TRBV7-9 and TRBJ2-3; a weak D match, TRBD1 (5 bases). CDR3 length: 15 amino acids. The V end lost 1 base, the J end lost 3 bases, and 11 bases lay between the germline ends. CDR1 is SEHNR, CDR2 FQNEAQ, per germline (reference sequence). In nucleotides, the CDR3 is TGTGCCAGCAGCTTAGTGTCAGGGTGGACAGATACGCAGTATTTT. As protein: CASSLVSGWTDTQYF.

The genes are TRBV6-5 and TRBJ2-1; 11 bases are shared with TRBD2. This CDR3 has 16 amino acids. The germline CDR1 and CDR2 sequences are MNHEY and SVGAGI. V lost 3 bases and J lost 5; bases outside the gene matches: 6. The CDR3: CASSYTSGRGDNEQFF. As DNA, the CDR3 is TGTGCCAGCAGTTATACTAGCGGGAGAGGGGACAATGAGCAGTTCTTC.